What follows are 15 T cell receptor beta chains derived from one specimen sequenced in a study of CD4 T cells in relation to SARS-CoV-2 and coronaviruses. CD4+ T cells from unexposed donors were obtained before the COVID-19 pandemic (2011-2018). Isolation of CD4+ T cells took place after around eleven days in culture. Their specific antigens are unknown. Sequenced by immunoSEQ multiplex PCR; TCRdb stores in-frame clones only, minus some. The sample carries roughly 21,000 clones, about four fifths recorded once. The material sequenced was CD4+ T cells from PBMCs, cultured in vitro. The source of these receptors is a human donor in good health.

The rearrangement links TRBV14 to TRBJ1-1; 11 nucleotides match TRBD1. The CDR3 sequence is 16 residues long. The germline gives CDR1 SGHDN, CDR2 FVKESK. V trimming: 0 bases; J trimming: 6 bases; junction bases outside the gene matches: 6. The CDR3 sequence is CASSQDGQGAISEAFF. The CDR3 DNA reads TGTGCCAGCAGCCAAGATGGACAGGGGGCGATATCTGAAGCTTTCTTT.

The chain carries TRBV12-3 or TRBV12-4 and TRBJ1-1; a weak D match, TRBD1 (6 bases). Trimming took off 5 bases at V and 3 bases at J, with 10 bases between the two ends. This CDR3 contains 13 residues. CDR3 region: CASSRTADTEAFF. The CDR3 region has the DNA TGTGCCAGCAGTCGGACAGCGGACACTGAAGCTTTCTTT.

The chain uses TRBV10-1 and TRBJ2-1; D is undetermined. This CDR3 contains 13 residues. V lost 3 bases, J lost 7 bases, and 10 bases lay in between. Germline CDR1 reads WNHNN; CDR2 reads SYGVQD (reference sequence). CDR3 sequence (DNA): TGCGCCAGCAGTGAAAGCTTTGTGAATGAGCAGTTCTTC. Encoded protein: CASSESFVNEQFF.

In its sample, this clone was seen a few times. The J gene is TRBJ1-1, the V gene TRBV7-9, with no clear D. With 1 base removed from V and 7 bases from J, the gap between germline ends came to 13 bases. The germline V gene has CDR1 SEHNR and CDR2 FQNEAQ (reference sequence). The CDR3 has 14 amino acids. CDR3 loop: CASSLGHQDREAFF. CDR3 sequence (DNA): TGTGCCAGCAGCTTAGGACACCAGGACCGTGAAGCTTTCTTT.

The chain uses TRBV4-3 and TRBJ1-5; D not resolved. Germline values: CDR1 LGHNA, CDR2 YSLEER. Deletions cut 1 base from V and 2 bases from J, with 9 bases between. The CDR3 loop spans 15 amino acids. The CDR3 DNA follows: TGCGCCAGCAGCCAAGTGACCGGGTGCAATCAGCCCCAGCATTTT. Translating gives CASSQVTGCNQPQHF.

The chain employs TRBV5-6 and TRBJ1-1; unclear D gene. CDR1 and CDR2 from the germline V gene are SGHDT and YYEEEE. The V end was cut by 1 base, the J end by 4 bases, with 8 bases between. The CDR3 contains 13 residues. CDR3 sequence reads: CASSLFSVTEAFF. Written as DNA, the CDR3 is TGTGCCAGCAGCTTGTTTAGTGTCACTGAAGCTTTCTTT.

This chain uses TRBV7-2 with TRBJ2-7; D may match TRBD1 or TRBD2 (5 bases each). CDR1 SGHTA and CDR2 FQGNSA come from the germline V gene. This CDR3 contains 15 residues. Trimming took off 1 base at V and 2 bases at J, with 12 bases between the two ends. The CDR3 DNA reads TGTGCCAGCAGCTTAGGTGAGGGGTCCACCTACGAGCAGTACTTC. Its protein is CASSLGEGSTYEQYF.

The chain couples TRBV6-6 to TRBJ2-5, with D perhaps TRBD1 or TRBD2 (6 bases each). The CDR3 consists of 14 residues. V lost 2 bases and J lost 4, with 11 bases in between. The V gene's germline CDR1 is MNHNY and CDR2 SVGAGI (reference sequence). Here the CDR3 DNA reads TGTGCCAGCAGTTACGGGGGGCGGCCAGAGACCCAGTACTTC. It translates to CASSYGGRPETQYF.

V is TRBV6-2 or TRBV6-3 and J is TRBJ2-7; no definite D call. Germline V lookup: CDR1 MNHEY, CDR2 SVGEGT. The CDR3 has 11 amino acids. Trimming left V 2 bases short and J 3 bases short, with 2 bases between. The DNA of the CDR3 is TGTGCCAGCAGTTACGACTACGAGCAGTACTTC. Protein product: CASSYDYEQYF.

This clone was found a few times. The chain links TRBV6-6 to TRBJ2-5; no clear D gene. The length of the CDR3 is 10 residues. In germline, CDR1 is MNHNY, CDR2 SVGAGI (reference sequence). Trimming removed 8 bases at V and 2 bases at J, with 3 bases between. The CDR3, as DNA: TGTGCCAGCGCTCAAGAGACCCAGTACTTC. Translation gives CASAQETQYF.

The chain uses TRBV4-2 and TRBJ2-2, with a weak D call TRBD2 (6 bases). The CDR3 loop spans 14 amino acids. The germline CDR1 and CDR2 sequences are LGHNA and YNFKEQ. The V end was cut by 3 bases, the J end by 5 bases, with 10 bases between. CDR3 bases: TGTGCCAGCAGCCAGGAGGGCCTAACCGGGGAGCTGTTTTTT. This encodes CASSQEGLTGELFF.

This rearrangement joins TRBV5-8 to TRBJ2-3; a weak D match, TRBD1 (6 bases). The ends were cut back, 0 bases at V and 4 bases at J, with 9 bases in the middle. Per the germline V gene, CDR1 is SGHTS and CDR2 is YDEGEE. The CDR3 is made up of 14 amino acids. The CDR3 DNA reads TGTGCCAGCAGCTTGGAAGGGGGTTCAGATACGCAGTATTTT. It specifies CASSLEGGSDTQYF.

The gene calls are TRBV19 and TRBJ2-7, with D tentatively TRBD1 (6 bases). V lost 6 bases and J lost 3, with 15 bases in between. The CDR3 extends over 14 amino acids. Per the germline V gene, CDR1 is LNHDA and CDR2 is SQIVND (reference sequence). The CDR3 region is CASSPTGQSYEQYF. The CDR3 nucleotides are TGTGCCAGTAGCCCCACCGGACAGAGCTACGAGCAGTACTTC. Using reference TRBV19 and TRBJ2-7 for the parts outside the CDR3, the full variable domain is DGGITQSPKYLFRKEGQNVTLSCEQNLNHDAMYWYRQDPGQGLRLIYYSQIVNDFQKGDIAEGYSVSREKKESFPLTVTSAQKNPTAFYLCASSPTGQSYEQYFGPGTRLTVT.

This chain links TRBV7-2 with TRBJ2-5; TRBD2 agrees at 11 bases. Trimming removed 4 bases from V and 1 base from J; junction bases left unmatched: 5. From germline, CDR1 is SGHTA and CDR2 FQGNSA. The CDR3 runs 16 residues. CDR3 in amino acids: CASSSSGTSGQETQYF. The CDR3 DNA reads TGTGCCAGCAGCTCCTCCGGGACTAGCGGCCAAGAGACCCAGTACTTC.

In its sample, this clone was seen a few times. The chain links TRBV18 to TRBJ1-4, with TRBD1 matching over 11 bases. Germline loops: CDR1 KGHSH, CDR2 LQKENI. The ends lost 3 bases at V and 8 bases at J; junction bases unmatched: 5. The CDR3 contains 15 residues. The CDR3 region is CASSPDRGLEEKLFF. As DNA, the CDR3 is TGTGCCAGCTCACCGGACAGGGGGCTGGAGGAAAAACTGTTTTTT. Drawing the rest from reference TRBV18 and TRBJ1-4, the complete variable domain is NAGVMQNPRHLVRRRGQEARLRCSPMKGHSHVYWYRQLPEEGLKFMVYLQKENIIDESGMPKERFSAEFPKEGPSILRIQQVVRGDSAAYFCASSPDRGLEEKLFFGSGTQLSVL.